This paragraph covers one T cell receptor beta chain sequence. Antigen specificity is unknown. These data come from a study of cytomegalovirus exposure and HLA in healthy donors. Study results and limitations: Reports indicate that TCR beta sequences accurately predicted the HLA-A and HLA-B alleles of most subjects. The authors considered a cluster of highly shared sequence variants likely to be a sequencing artifact.

Germline CDR1 is MGHRA and CDR2 is YSYEKL. This CDR3 is 11 amino acids long. Trimming left V 1 base short and J 8 bases short, with 5 bases between. PCR involved 60 Vbeta and 13 Jbeta primers. Profiled with immunoSEQ multiplex PCR; TCRdb holds only in-frame clones, not every one. The sample has about 62,000 clones, 65% to 85% seen once. Sequenced: PBMCs. The source of this sequence is a woman aged 25 to 39 in good health and CMV-seronegative. The V call is TRBV4-1, the J call TRBJ1-1; D not resolved. CDR3 nucleotide sequence: TGCGCCAGCAGCCAAGCCTCGGAAGCTTTCTTT. It specifies CASSQASEAFF.